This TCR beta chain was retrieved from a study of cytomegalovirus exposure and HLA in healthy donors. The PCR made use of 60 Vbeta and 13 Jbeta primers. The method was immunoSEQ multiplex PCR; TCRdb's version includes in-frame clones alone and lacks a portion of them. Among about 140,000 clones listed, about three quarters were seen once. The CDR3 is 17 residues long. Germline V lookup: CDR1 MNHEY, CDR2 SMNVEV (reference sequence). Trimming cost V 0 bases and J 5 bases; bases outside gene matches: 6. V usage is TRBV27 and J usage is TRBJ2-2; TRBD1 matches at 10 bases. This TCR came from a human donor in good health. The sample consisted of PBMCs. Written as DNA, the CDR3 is TGTGCCAGCAGTTTATCGCTCGGGACAGGGGTTACCGGGGAGCTGTTTTTT. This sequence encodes CASSLSLGTGVTGELFF.